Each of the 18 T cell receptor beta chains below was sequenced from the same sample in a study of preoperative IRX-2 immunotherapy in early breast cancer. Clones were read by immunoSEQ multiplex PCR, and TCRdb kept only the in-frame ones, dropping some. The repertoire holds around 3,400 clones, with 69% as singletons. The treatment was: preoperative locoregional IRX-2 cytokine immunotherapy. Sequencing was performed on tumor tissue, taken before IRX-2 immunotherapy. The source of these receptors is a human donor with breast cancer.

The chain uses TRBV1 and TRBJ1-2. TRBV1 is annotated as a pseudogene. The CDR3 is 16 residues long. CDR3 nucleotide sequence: TGCGCCAGCAGCCAAGACCCCACCGGCAGTCACCCCACCCACACCTTC. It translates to CASSQDPTGSHPTHTF.

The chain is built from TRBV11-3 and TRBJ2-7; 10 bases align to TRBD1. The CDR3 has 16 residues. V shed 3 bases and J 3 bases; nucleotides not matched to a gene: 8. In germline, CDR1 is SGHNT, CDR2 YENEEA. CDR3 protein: CASSFRRGTGDYEQYF. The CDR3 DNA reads TGTGCCAGCAGCTTCAGGAGGGGGACAGGGGACTACGAGCAGTACTTC.

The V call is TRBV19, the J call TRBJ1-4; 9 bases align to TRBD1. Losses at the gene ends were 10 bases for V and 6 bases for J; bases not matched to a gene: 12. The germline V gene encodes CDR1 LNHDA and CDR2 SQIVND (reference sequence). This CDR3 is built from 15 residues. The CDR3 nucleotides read TGTGCCAATAGGGACAGGGATTGGTTATATGAAAAACTGTTTTTT. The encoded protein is CANRDRDWLYEKLFF.

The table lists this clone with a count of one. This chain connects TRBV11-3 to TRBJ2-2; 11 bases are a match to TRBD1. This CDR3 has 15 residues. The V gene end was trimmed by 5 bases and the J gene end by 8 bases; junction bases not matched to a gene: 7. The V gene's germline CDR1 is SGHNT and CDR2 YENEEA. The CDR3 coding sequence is TGTGCCAGCAGCACGGACAGGGGGCGGCGAGGGGAGCTGTTTTTT. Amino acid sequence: CASSTDRGRRGELFF.

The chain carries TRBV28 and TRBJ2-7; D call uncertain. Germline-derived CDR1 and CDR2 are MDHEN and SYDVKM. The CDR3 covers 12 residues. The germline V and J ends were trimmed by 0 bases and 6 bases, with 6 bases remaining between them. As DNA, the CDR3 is TGTGCCAGCAGTTTATGGCCGGGCGAGCAGTACTTC. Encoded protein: CASSLWPGEQYF.

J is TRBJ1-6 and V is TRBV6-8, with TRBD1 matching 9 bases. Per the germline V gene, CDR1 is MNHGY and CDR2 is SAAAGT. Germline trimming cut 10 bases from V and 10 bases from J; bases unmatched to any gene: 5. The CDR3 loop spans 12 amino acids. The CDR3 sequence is CAIGQGRSPLHF. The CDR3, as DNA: TGTGCCATCGGACAGGGGAGATCACCCCTCCACTTT.

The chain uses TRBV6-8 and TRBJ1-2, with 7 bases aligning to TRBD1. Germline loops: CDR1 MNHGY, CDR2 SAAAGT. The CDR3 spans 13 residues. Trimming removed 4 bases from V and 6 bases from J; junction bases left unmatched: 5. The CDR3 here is CASSFVQGNGYTF. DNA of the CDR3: TGTGCCAGCAGTTTCGTACAGGGGAATGGCTACACCTTC.

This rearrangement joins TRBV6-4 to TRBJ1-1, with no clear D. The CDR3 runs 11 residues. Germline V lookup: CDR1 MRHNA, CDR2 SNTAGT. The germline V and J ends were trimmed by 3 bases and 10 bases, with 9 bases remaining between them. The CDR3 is CASSEVLRAFF. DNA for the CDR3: TGTGCCAGCAGTGAAGTTTTAAGAGCTTTCTTT.

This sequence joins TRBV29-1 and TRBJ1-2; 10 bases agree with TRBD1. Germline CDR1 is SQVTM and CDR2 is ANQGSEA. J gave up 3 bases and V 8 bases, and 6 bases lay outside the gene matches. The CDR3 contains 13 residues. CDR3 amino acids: CSFGQGGDYGYTF. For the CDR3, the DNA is TGCAGCTTCGGACAGGGGGGGGACTATGGCTACACCTTC. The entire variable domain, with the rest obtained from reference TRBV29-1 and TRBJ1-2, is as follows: SAVISQKPSRDICQRGTSLTIQCQVDSQVTMMFWYRQQPGQSLTLIATANQGSEATYESGFVIDKFPISRPNLTFSTLTVSNMSPEDSSIYLCSFGQGGDYGYTFGSGTRLTVV.

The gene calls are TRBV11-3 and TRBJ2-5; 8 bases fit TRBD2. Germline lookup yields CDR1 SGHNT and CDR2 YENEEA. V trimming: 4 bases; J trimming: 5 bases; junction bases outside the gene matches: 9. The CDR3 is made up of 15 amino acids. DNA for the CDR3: TGTGCCAGCAGCTCGGGAGGGCGGTCAGGCGAGACCCAGTACTTC. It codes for CASSSGGRSGETQYF.

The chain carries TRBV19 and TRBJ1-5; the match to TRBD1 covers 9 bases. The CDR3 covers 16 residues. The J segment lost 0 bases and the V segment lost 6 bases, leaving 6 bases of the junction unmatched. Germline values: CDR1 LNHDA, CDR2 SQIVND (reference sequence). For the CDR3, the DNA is TGTGCCAGTAGACCGGGACAGGGTTCTAGCAATCAGCCCCAGCATTTT. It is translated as CASRPGQGSSNQPQHF.

The CDR3 coding sequence is TGTGCCAGCAGTCCCGGGACAGTATACGAGCAGTACTTC. Its protein is CASSPGTVYEQYF. The chain couples TRBV6-8 to TRBJ2-7; 7 nucleotides line up with TRBD1. In germline, CDR1 is MNHGY, CDR2 SAAAGT. Germline trimming cut 5 bases from V and 4 bases from J; bases unmatched to any gene: 5. This CDR3 comprises 13 residues.

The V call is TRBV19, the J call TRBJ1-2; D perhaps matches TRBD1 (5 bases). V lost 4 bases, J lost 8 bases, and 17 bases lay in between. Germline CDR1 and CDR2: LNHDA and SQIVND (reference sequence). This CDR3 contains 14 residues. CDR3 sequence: CASSKGIQLWGYTF. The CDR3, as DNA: TGTGCCAGTAGTAAGGGGATCCAACTATGGGGCTACACCTTC. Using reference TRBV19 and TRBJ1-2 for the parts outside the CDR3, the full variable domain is DGGITQSPKYLFRKEGQNVTLSCEQNLNHDAMYWYRQDPGQGLRLIYYSQIVNDFQKGDIAEGYSVSREKKESFPLTVTSAQKNPTAFYLCASSKGIQLWGYTFGSGTRLTVV.

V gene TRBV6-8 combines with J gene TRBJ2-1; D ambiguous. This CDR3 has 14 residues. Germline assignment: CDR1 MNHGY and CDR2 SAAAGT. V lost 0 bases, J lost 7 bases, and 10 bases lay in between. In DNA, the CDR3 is TGTGCCAGCAGTTACTCGACGGCTAAAAATGAGCAGTTCTTC. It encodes CASSYSTAKNEQFF.

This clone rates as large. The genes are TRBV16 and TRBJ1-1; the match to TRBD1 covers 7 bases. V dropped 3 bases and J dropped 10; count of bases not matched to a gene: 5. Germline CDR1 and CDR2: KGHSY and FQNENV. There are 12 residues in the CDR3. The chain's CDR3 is CASSHPPGGAFF. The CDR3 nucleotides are TGTGCCAGCAGCCACCCTCCAGGGGGAGCTTTCTTT.

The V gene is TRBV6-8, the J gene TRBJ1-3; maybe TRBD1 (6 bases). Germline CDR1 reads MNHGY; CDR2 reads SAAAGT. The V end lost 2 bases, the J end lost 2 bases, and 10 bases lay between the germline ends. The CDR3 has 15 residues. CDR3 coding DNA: TGTGCCAGCAGTTACGACAGGAGCACTGGAAACACCATATATTTT. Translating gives CASSYDRSTGNTIYF.

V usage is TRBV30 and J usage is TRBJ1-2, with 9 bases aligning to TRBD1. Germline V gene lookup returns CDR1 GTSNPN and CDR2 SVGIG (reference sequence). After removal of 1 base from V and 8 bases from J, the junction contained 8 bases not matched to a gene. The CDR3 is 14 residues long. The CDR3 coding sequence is TGTGCCTGGAGTGCCCGGGGACAGGGCCGGGGCTACACCTTC. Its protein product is CAWSARGQGRGYTF.

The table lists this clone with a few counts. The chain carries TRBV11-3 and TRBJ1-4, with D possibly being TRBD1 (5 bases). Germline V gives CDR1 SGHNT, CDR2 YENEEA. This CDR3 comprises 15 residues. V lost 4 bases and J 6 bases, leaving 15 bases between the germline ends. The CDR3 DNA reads TGTGCCAGCAGCTCATACCGGGACGGGGATGAAAAACTGTTTTTT. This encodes CASSSYRDGDEKLFF.